This entry lists 21 T cell receptor beta chains sequenced from one sample in a study of shared clonotypes between healthy human individuals. Only in-frame clones appear in the TCRdb table, and some are missing; sequencing was by immunoSEQ multiplex PCR. The sample lists about 2.4 million clones, approximately 94% seen once, with approximately 0.37% in the top ten. The material sequenced was naive CD4+ T cells from PBMCs. Indicated subset: CD45RA+ positively selected. These receptors originate from a man between 18 and 29 years old in good health. Some clones in this sample may be carry-over from other donors' samples.

V is TRBV6-4 and J is TRBJ2-1; 7 bases agree with TRBD2. The junction had 7 bases not matched to a gene; V was cut back by 2 bases and J by 3 bases. CDR1 is MRHNA and CDR2 is SNTAGT in the germline V gene. CDR3 length equals 16 residues. In DNA form, the CDR3 reads TGTGCCAGCAGTGACCGGCGGGAGCGGAGCTACAATGAGCAGTTCTTC. It encodes CASSDRRERSYNEQFF.

The V and J genes are TRBV27 and TRBJ2-2; D might be TRBD1 or TRBD2, each matching 5 bases. The CDR3 contains 15 residues. The V gene's germline CDR1 is MNHEY and CDR2 SMNVEV (reference sequence). Trimming shortened V by 3 bases and J by 6 bases, and 14 bases separated the two germline ends. This CDR3 reads CASSLWGLYAGELFF. CDR3 coding DNA: TGTGCCAGCAGTTTGTGGGGGTTGTATGCCGGGGAGCTGTTTTTT.

Only a few counts were recorded for this clone. The identical CDR3 is also encoded by other nucleotide sequences in the sample. The V gene is TRBV28, the J gene TRBJ1-2; D unresolved. CDR1 is MDHEN and CDR2 is SYDVKM in the germline V gene. With 6 bases removed from V and 5 bases from J, the gap between germline ends came to 4 bases. The CDR3 length is 10 residues. CDR3 bases: TGTGCCAGCAGCCAATATGGCTACACCTTC. Translated: CASSQYGYTF.

The V and J genes are TRBV5-4 and TRBJ2-3; 9 nucleotides align to TRBD2. The CDR3 extends over 17 amino acids. V shed 0 bases, J shed 6 bases, and the junction held 11 bases outside the gene matches. Germline lookup yields CDR1 SGHNT and CDR2 YYREEE (reference sequence). DNA for the CDR3: TGTGCCAGCAGCTTGGGGGGAAGCCTAGCGGGGCGGGATACGCAGTATTTT. This gives the protein CASSLGGSLAGRDTQYF.

This chain uses TRBV5-1 with TRBJ2-5; tentative D call: TRBD2 (6 bases). V lost 4 bases and J 7 bases, leaving 17 bases between the germline ends. Germline assignment: CDR1 SGHRS and CDR2 YFSETQ. The CDR3 runs 14 residues. CDR3 sequence: CASSPGTPKGTQYF. The DNA of the CDR3 is TGCGCCAGCAGCCCCGGGACTCCCAAGGGGACCCAGTACTTC.

On this clone itself: Additional DNA sequences in this sample encode the identical CDR3. The rearrangement uses TRBV5-1 and TRBJ2-1; TRBD2 agrees at 8 bases. Germline assignment: CDR1 SGHRS and CDR2 YFSETQ. The CDR3 covers 16 residues. V gave up 0 bases and J gave up 7 bases; unmatched junction bases: 9. CDR3 DNA: TGCGCCAGCAGCTTGGCCCTGGCGGGAGGTGGGAATGAGCAGTTCTTC. It translates to CASSLALAGGGNEQFF.

The V gene is TRBV7-8, the J gene TRBJ1-5; D gene unclear. This CDR3 spans 16 amino acids. From germline, CDR1 is SGHVS and CDR2 FQNEAQ. Trimming removed 6 bases at V and 0 bases at J, with 15 bases between. The CDR3 DNA reads as TGTGCCAGCAGTAACCCCTCCGGATATAGCAATCAGCCCCAGCATTTT. This codes for CASSNPSGYSNQPQHF.

The chain is built from TRBV19 and TRBJ1-5; TRBD1 might be the D (5 bases). Germline CDR1 and CDR2: LNHDA and SQIVND (reference sequence). The ends were cut back, 4 bases at V and 6 bases at J, with 19 bases in the middle. This CDR3 has 16 amino acids. CDR3 sequence (DNA): TGTGCCAGTAGTACTCTTGGGCAGGGTTTAACTCAGCCCCAGCATTTT. The encoded protein is CASSTLGQGLTQPQHF.

The J gene is TRBJ2-7, the V gene TRBV19; the match to TRBD1 covers 8 bases. With V trimmed by 4 bases and J by 2 bases, 7 bases remained unmatched. Germline CDR1 reads LNHDA; CDR2 reads SQIVND (reference sequence). The CDR3 sequence is 15 residues long. CDR3 sequence (DNA): TGTGCCAGTAGTAGATCGGGACAGGCGACCTACGAGCAGTACTTC. This codes for CASSRSGQATYEQYF.

This clone was found once. V usage is TRBV7-2 and J usage is TRBJ2-3; D is ambiguous. Trimming pared 2 bases from V and 2 bases from J, leaving 11 bases between. There are 15 residues in the CDR3. The germline V gene encodes CDR1 SGHTA and CDR2 FQGNSA. CDR3 nucleotide sequence: TGTGCCAGCAGCTTATCGGCTAGGTTCACAGATACGCAGTATTTT. Residues: CASSLSARFTDTQYF.

The chain combines TRBV4-2 with TRBJ2-1, with 12 bases identical to TRBD2. Germline lookup yields CDR1 LGHNA and CDR2 YNFKEQ. The CDR3 spans 19 residues. The junction had 7 bases not matched to a gene; V was cut back by 1 base and J by 0 bases. The CDR3 nucleotides read TGTGCCAGCAGCCAAGGGACTAGCGGGGTTGGTAGCTCCTACAATGAGCAGTTCTTC. It yields the protein CASSQGTSGVGSSYNEQFF.

This chain connects TRBV4-2 to TRBJ1-3; 8 nucleotides agree with TRBD1. CDR3 length: 14 amino acids. CDR1 LGHNA and CDR2 YNFKEQ come from the germline V gene. V shed 6 bases and J 2 bases; nucleotides not matched to a gene: 3. CDR3 sequence reads: CASSQGAAGNTIYF. CDR3 bases: TGTGCCAGCAGTCAGGGGGCAGCTGGAAACACCATATATTTT.

V usage is TRBV19 and J usage is TRBJ2-7; D is perhaps TRBD2 (6 bases). Trimming stripped 3 bases from V and 3 bases from J, with 18 bases between. This CDR3 has 16 amino acids. The germline V gene has CDR1 LNHDA and CDR2 SQIVND (reference sequence). This CDR3 reads CASSIGNLGGFYEQYF. The CDR3, as DNA: TGTGCCAGTAGTATTGGTAACCTCGGGGGATTCTACGAGCAGTACTTC.

This chain joins TRBV2 and TRBJ1-2; TRBD1 agrees at 9 bases. Losses at the gene ends were 6 bases for V and 7 bases for J; bases not matched to a gene: 6. Germline-derived CDR1 and CDR2 are SNHLY and FYNNEI. This CDR3 spans 13 amino acids. CDR3 residues: CASRATGGGGYTF. CDR3 bases: TGTGCCAGCAGAGCTACAGGGGGCGGTGGCTACACCTTC.

This clone has a single count. The V gene is TRBV11-2, the J gene TRBJ2-7; the D is unclear. From germline, CDR1 is SGHAT and CDR2 FQNNGV. The V and J ends lost 5 bases and 3 bases respectively, with 17 bases between them. This CDR3 has 15 amino acids. This CDR3 is CASSPSLARYYEQYF. The CDR3 DNA follows: TGTGCCAGCAGCCCGTCGCTCGCGAGGTACTACGAGCAGTACTTC.

This chain connects TRBV27 to TRBJ1-3; D uncertain. The CDR3 is 15 residues long. Trimming took off 5 bases at V and 2 bases at J, with 13 bases between the two ends. In germline, CDR1 is MNHEY, CDR2 SMNVEV (reference sequence). The DNA for the CDR3 is TGTGCCAGCAGTCCGTGGGCCACGGCTGGAAACACCATATATTTT. Encoded protein: CASSPWATAGNTIYF.

This clone was observed once. The gene calls are TRBV7-2 and TRBJ2-5; tentative D call: TRBD2 (6 bases). This CDR3 has 16 residues. V lost 4 bases to trimming and J lost 5 bases, with 20 bases between them. In germline, CDR1 is SGHTA, CDR2 FQGNSA. This chain's CDR3 is CASSSREGGGWETQYF. CDR3 nucleotide sequence: TGTGCCAGCAGCTCCAGAGAGGGAGGAGGTTGGGAGACCCAGTACTTC.

V usage is TRBV18 and J usage is TRBJ2-3; TRBD1 is a possible D gene (6 bases). The CDR3 loop spans 16 amino acids. V lost 2 bases, J lost 0 bases, and 12 bases lay in between. In germline, CDR1 is KGHSH, CDR2 LQKENI. Written as DNA, the CDR3 is TGTGCCAGCTCACCAGACGGACAGATGAGCACAGATACGCAGTATTTT. Amino acid sequence: CASSPDGQMSTDTQYF.

This chain joins TRBV29-1 and TRBJ2-1, with 8 bases aligning to TRBD2. V lost 4 bases and J lost 13; bases outside the gene matches: 12. From germline, CDR1 is SQVTM and CDR2 ANQGSEA. This CDR3 has 13 amino acids. CDR3 DNA: TGCAGCGTTGGGCTCCTTACGGGAGGGCCCCAGTTCTTC. This translates into CSVGLLTGGPQFF.

This chain connects TRBV21-1 to TRBJ2-5; the D call in the table, TRBD2, was not verified against the DNA. TRBV21-1 is tagged as a pseudogene. The CDR3 covers 18 residues. The CDR3 reads CASSREGWTSGRPKTQYF. CDR3 DNA: TGTGCCAGCAGCAGAGAGGGGTGGACCTCAGGGAGGCCGAAAACCCAGTACTTC.

The chain has TRBV28 and TRBJ1-2; D may be TRBD1 (5 bases). Between the trimmed V and J ends, which lost 7 bases and 4 bases, there was a span of 16 bases. This CDR3 region has 14 residues. Germline lookup yields CDR1 MDHEN and CDR2 SYDVKM. In DNA form, the CDR3 reads TGTGCCAGCACCCCTGGCCAGGGTCCCTATGGCTACACCTTC. It encodes CASTPGQGPYGYTF.